The rows below give T cell receptor beta chains drawn from one sample of a study of identical twins. A single record per CDR3 protein comes from TCRdb applying MiXCR to the 5' RACE reads. The sample consists of 450,000 or so distinct CDR3 sequences, approximately 17% of them appearing once. Sequenced input: naive T cells sorted from blood. The source of these receptors is a man aged 45 to 65 in good health. The CDR3 runs from the conserved cysteine through the conserved F or W. A D gene is named only where the DNA matches it firmly. Clone size is given for some rows only: seen once, a few or many times, or a class if the clone is expanded.

CATNVGGGGEETQYF	TGTGCCACCAATGTTGGCGGCGGGGGGGAAGAGACCCAGTACTTC	TRBJ2-5	many	TRBD2	15	TRBV24-1
CASSPREDEQFF	TGTGCCAGCAGTCCACGTGAGGATGAGCAGTTCTTC	TRBJ2-1	many	.	12	TRBV27
CASSLRGTLDTEAFF	TGTGCCAGCAGCTTACGGGGGACCCTGGACACTGAAGCTTTCTTT	TRBJ1-1	few	.	15	TRBV11-2
CATSGAGEGKNIQYF	TGTGCCACCAGTGGGGCAGGGGAGGGCAAAAACATTCAGTACTTC	TRBJ2-4	.	.	15	TRBV24-1
CASSRPGGNTIYF	TGTGCCAGCAGCCGCCCGGGGGGAAACACCATATATTTT	TRBJ1-3	.	.	13	TRBV11-2
CASSLGQRTSGIIEQFF	TGTGCCAGCAGTTTAGGGCAAAGGACTAGCGGGATTATAGAGCAGTTCTTC	TRBJ2-1	.	TRBD2	17	TRBV27
CASSLDWPSYEQYF	TGTGCCAGCAGCTTGGACTGGCCCTCCTACGAGCAGTACTTC	TRBJ2-7	.	.	14	TRBV13
CASSSGGATNEKLFF	TGTGCCAGCAGCTCAGGGGGCGCGACTAATGAAAAACTGTTTTTT	TRBJ1-4	few	TRBD1	15	TRBV14
CASSLVGSDNEQFF	TGTGCCAGCAGCTTAGTTGGCTCCGACAATGAGCAGTTCTTC	TRBJ2-1	few	.	14	TRBV7-2
CASSLEGYLGEETQYF	TGCGCCAGCAGCTTGGAGGGCTATTTGGGAGAGGAGACCCAGTACTTC	TRBJ2-5	few	.	16	TRBV5-1
CASSWDRVSYEQYF	TGTGCCAGCAGCTGGGACAGGGTCTCCTACGAGCAGTACTTC	TRBJ2-7	few	TRBD1	14	TRBV5-6
CASSLEANEQFF	TGCGCCAGCAGCTTGGAGGCCAATGAGCAGTTCTTC	TRBJ2-1	.	.	12	TRBV5-1
CASSLKGARTLSAYEQYF	TGTGCCAGCAGTTTAAAGGGGGCCCGTACTCTCTCCGCTTACGAGCAGTACTTC	TRBJ2-7	many	TRBD1	18	TRBV27
CSAPPSSRLAGGQTDTQYF	TGCAGTGCCCCCCCGTCATCCCGACTAGCGGGAGGGCAGACAGATACGCAGTATTTT	TRBJ2-3	.	TRBD2	19	TRBV20-1
CASSYSGAQYF	TGTGCCAGCAGTTACTCCGGAGCCCAGTACTTC	TRBJ2-5	many	.	11	TRBV6-5
CASTRGVGELFF	TGTGCCAGCACGAGAGGGGTAGGGGAGCTGTTTTTT	TRBJ2-2	.	.	12	TRBV28
CSVEDYSLGVGYGYTF	TGCAGCGTTGAAGATTACTCCCTTGGGGTCGGGTATGGCTACACCTTC	TRBJ1-2	many	.	16	TRBV29-1
CASASGFNTEAFF	TGTGCCAGCGCCTCGGGATTTAACACTGAAGCTTTCTTT	TRBJ1-1	few	.	13	TRBV6-2/TRBV6-3
CASRDSYNEQFF	TGCGCCAGCAGGGACTCCTACAATGAGCAGTTCTTC	TRBJ2-1	many	.	12	TRBV5-1
CASRPANLYEQYF	TGTGCCAGCAGGCCCGCAAATTTGTACGAGCAGTACTTC	TRBJ2-7	once	.	13	TRBV11-2
CASSRTGTGNTIYF	TGTGCCAGCAGTAGGACAGGGACTGGAAACACCATATATTTT	TRBJ1-3	few	TRBD1	14	TRBV12-3/TRBV12-4
CASSPLDREGTGELFF	TGTGCCAGCTCACCACTCGACAGGGAAGGCACCGGGGAGCTGTTTTTT	TRBJ2-2	few	TRBD1	16	TRBV18
CASSLEARGEAFF	TGTGCCAGCAGCTTAGAAGCCAGGGGTGAAGCTTTCTTT	TRBJ1-1	many	.	13	TRBV7-9
CSVKPGTDEQYF	TGCAGCGTGAAGCCCGGGACCGACGAGCAGTACTTC	TRBJ2-7	few	.	12	TRBV29-1
CSARDLTSQFF	TGCAGTGCTAGAGATCTGACTAGCCAGTTCTTC	TRBJ2-1	many	TRBD2	11	TRBV20-1
CASSYSSAGNTGELFF	TGTGCCAGCAGTTACTCAAGTGCAGGGAACACCGGGGAGCTGTTTTTT	TRBJ2-2	few	.	16	TRBV6-5
CASSQRQGDFTEAFF	TGCGCCAGCAGCCAACGACAGGGAGACTTCACTGAAGCTTTCTTT	TRBJ1-1	few	TRBD1	15	TRBV5-1
CSVGGGRRAQYF	TGCAGCGTGGGCGGGGGCAGGCGGGCCCAGTACTTC	TRBJ2-5	many	.	12	TRBV29-1
CASSAGLRGEQFF	TGTGCCAGTAGTGCGGGACTGAGGGGTGAGCAGTTCTTC	TRBJ2-1	few	.	13	TRBV19
CASSLQGSGELFF	TGCGCCAGCAGCTTGCAAGGTAGCGGGGAGCTGTTTTTT	TRBJ2-2	.	.	13	TRBV5-1
CASSTSGGAGNQPQHF	TGTGCCAGCAGTACGTCAGGGGGGGCTGGAAATCAGCCCCAGCATTTT	TRBJ1-5	.	TRBD1	16	TRBV6-1
CSVEVSNRWPYEQYF	TGCAGCGTTGAAGTTTCTAACAGGTGGCCCTACGAGCAGTACTTC	TRBJ2-7	many	.	15	TRBV29-1
CASSGPGNYNEQFF	TGTGCCAGCAGTGGTCCAGGGAATTACAATGAGCAGTTCTTC	TRBJ2-1	.	.	14	TRBV27
CAISEGSGAEAFF	TGTGCCATCAGTGAAGGGTCCGGCGCTGAAGCTTTCTTT	TRBJ1-1	few	.	13	TRBV10-3
CASSIRAQTYGYTF	TGTGCCAGTAGTATCCGGGCCCAAACCTATGGCTACACCTTC	TRBJ1-2	.	.	14	TRBV19
CASSVSSGSPTGELFF	TGTGCCAGCAGCGTATCTAGCGGGAGCCCCACCGGGGAGCTGTTTTTT	TRBJ2-2	.	TRBD2	16	TRBV9
CASSSARGETQYF	TGTGCCAGCAGTTCCGCCAGGGGTGAGACCCAGTACTTC	TRBJ2-5	few	.	13	TRBV27
CSAKDTPSDEQFF	TGCAGCGCCAAGGACACTCCGAGCGATGAGCAGTTCTTC	TRBJ2-1	few	.	13	TRBV29-1
CASSLGQEADTQYF	TGCGCCAGCAGCTTGGGGCAGGAAGCAGATACGCAGTATTTT	TRBJ2-3	many	.	14	TRBV5-1
CSAHVGVGETQYF	TGCAGCGCCCACGTGGGAGTAGGGGAGACCCAGTACTTC	TRBJ2-5	.	.	13	TRBV29-1
CASRMTGQAYEQYF	TGTGCCAGCAGAATGACAGGGCAGGCCTACGAGCAGTACTTC	TRBJ2-7	few	TRBD1	14	TRBV28
CASSQYRTVYGTSGFTDTQYF	TGTGCCAGCAGCCAATACAGGACCGTTTACGGGACTAGCGGATTCACAGATACGCAGTATTTT	TRBJ2-3	many	TRBD2	21	TRBV4-2
CSVETGADTDTQYF	TGCAGCGTTGAGACGGGGGCCGACACAGATACGCAGTATTTT	TRBJ2-3	.	.	14	TRBV29-1
CASSLGGVGTGELFF	TGTGCCAGCAGCTTAGGGGGAGTTGGCACCGGGGAGCTGTTTTTT	TRBJ2-2	.	.	15	TRBV5-4
CASSFRTGEHEQYF	TGTGCCAGCAGCTTCCGGACAGGGGAACACGAGCAGTACTTC	TRBJ2-7	many	TRBD1	14	TRBV5-5
CASTRRWDSPTSYNEQFF	TGTGCCAGCACGCGAAGATGGGACAGCCCAACTTCCTACAATGAGCAGTTCTTC	TRBJ2-1	few	TRBD1	18	TRBV6-1
CASSQTLNEKLFF	TGTGCCAGCAGCCAGACACTCAATGAAAAACTGTTTTTT	TRBJ1-4	many	.	13	TRBV5-6
CASSSTVRLFYGYTF	TGTGCCAGCAGCTCGACAGTTCGACTATTCTATGGCTACACCTTC	TRBJ1-2	.	.	15	TRBV7-2
CSASIAGVSEQYF	TGCAGTGCTAGCATAGCGGGGGTCTCCGAGCAGTACTTC	TRBJ2-7	.	TRBD2	13	TRBV20-1
CASSYSYRGGTFF	TGTGCCAGCAGTTACTCTTACAGGGGTGGAACTTTCTTT	TRBJ1-1	.	TRBD1	13	TRBV6-5
CSAKGNTGELFF	TGCAGCGCCAAGGGGAACACCGGGGAGCTGTTTTTT	TRBJ2-2	.	.	12	TRBV29-1
CASSLAGGRAPDNEQFF	TGTGCCAGCAGCTTAGCTGGCGGGAGGGCCCCTGACAATGAGCAGTTCTTC	TRBJ2-1	.	TRBD2	17	TRBV7-9